The source of this T cell receptor (beta chain) is a study of T cell responses to AZD1222 COVID-19 vaccine. Study information: Second-dose timings of about 4 or about 12 weeks were pooled. Study-level findings and limits: Spike-wide vaccine-associated CD4 TCRs dominated at 160-218 and 743-854. Spike-specific TCR breadth and depth went up after people got two AZD1222 doses.

For this clone: Its antigen is not identified.

The CDR3 extends over 14 amino acids. Germline CDR1 reads MNHEY; CDR2 reads SVGAGI. V lost 0 bases, J lost 5 bases, and 10 bases lay in between. Measured with immunoSEQ multiplex PCR; TCRdb has only the in-frame clones, and not every one. Counted here are about 100,000 clones, around 90% occurring once; the ten biggest clones make up under 2%. The sequencing here drew on peripheral blood, taken on day 0 of AZD1222 vaccination. This receptor was identified in an adult in good health. J is TRBJ1-1 and V is TRBV6-5; unclear D gene. Written as DNA, the CDR3 is TGTGCCAGCAGTTACTCCATGGGAGGAACTGAAGCTTTCTTT. It yields the protein CASSYSMGGTEAFF.